This entry features one T cell receptor beta chain sequence. Libraries were prepared by immunoSEQ multiplex PCR; TCRdb keeps only in-frame clonotypes and omits some of them. Of some 70,000 clones listed, around 82% are singletons. The CDR3 is 14 residues long. CDR1 and CDR2 (germline): LNHDA, SQIVND (reference sequence). V lost 8 bases to trimming and J lost 1 base; unmatched junction nucleotides: 4. This record comes from a study of blood T cell repertoires in COVID-19. In the study overall: Acute-phase and convalescent COVID-19 samples originated in the United States, Italy and Spain. T cells, B-cell-depleted T cells, or PBMCs supplied cDNA or gDNA.

The sample taken for sequencing was peripheral blood. The receptor comes from a man in his 60s with acute or convalescent COVID-19. The rearrangement links TRBV19 to TRBJ2-2; the match to TRBD2 covers 7 bases. In DNA form, the CDR3 reads TGTGCCAGTGGCGGGACTAAGAACACCGGGGAGCTGTTTTTT. Amino acid sequence: CASGGTKNTGELFF.